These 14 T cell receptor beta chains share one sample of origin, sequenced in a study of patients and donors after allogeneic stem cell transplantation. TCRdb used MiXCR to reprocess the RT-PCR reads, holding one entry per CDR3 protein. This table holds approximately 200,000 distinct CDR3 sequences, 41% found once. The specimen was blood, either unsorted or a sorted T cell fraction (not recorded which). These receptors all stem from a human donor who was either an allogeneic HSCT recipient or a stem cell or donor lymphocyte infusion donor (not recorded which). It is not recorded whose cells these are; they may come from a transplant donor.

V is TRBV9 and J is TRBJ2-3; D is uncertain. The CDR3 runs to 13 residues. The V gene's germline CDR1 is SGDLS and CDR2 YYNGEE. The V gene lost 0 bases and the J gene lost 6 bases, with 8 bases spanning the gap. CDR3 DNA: TGTGCCAGCAGCGTAGGGGGTCTGGATACGCAGTATTTT. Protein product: CASSVGGLDTQYF.

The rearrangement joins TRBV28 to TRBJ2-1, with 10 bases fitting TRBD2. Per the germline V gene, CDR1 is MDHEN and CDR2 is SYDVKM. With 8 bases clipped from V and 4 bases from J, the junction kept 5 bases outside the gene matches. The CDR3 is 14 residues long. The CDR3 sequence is CASVPSGSYNEQFF. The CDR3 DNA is TGTGCCAGCGTACCTAGCGGGAGTTACAATGAGCAGTTCTTC.

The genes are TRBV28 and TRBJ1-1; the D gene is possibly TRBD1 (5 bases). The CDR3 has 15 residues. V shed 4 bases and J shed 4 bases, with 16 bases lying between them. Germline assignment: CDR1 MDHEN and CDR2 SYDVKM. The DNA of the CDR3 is TGTGCCAGCAGTTCCCCCCCGGGGACGCGCACTGAAGCTTTCTTT. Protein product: CASSSPPGTRTEAFF.

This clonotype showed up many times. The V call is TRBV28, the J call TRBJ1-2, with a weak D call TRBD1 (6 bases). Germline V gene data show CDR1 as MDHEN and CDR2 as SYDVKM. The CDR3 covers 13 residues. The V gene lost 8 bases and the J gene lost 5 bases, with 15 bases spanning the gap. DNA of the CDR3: TGTGCCAGCTCACGGACAGAACGATATGGCTACACCTTC. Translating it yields CASSRTERYGYTF.

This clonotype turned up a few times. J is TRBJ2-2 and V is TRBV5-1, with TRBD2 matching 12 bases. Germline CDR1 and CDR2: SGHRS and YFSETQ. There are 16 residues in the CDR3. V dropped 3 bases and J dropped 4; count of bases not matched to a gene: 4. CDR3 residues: CASSSKTSGSTGELFF. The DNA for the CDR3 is TGCGCCAGCAGCTCGAAGACTAGCGGGAGCACCGGGGAGCTGTTTTTT.

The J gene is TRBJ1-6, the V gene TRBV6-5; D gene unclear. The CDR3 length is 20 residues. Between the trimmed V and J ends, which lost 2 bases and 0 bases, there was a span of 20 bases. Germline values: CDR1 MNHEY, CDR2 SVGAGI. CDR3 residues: CASSYRADEPQSSYNSPLHF. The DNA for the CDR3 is TGTGCCAGCAGTTACAGGGCAGATGAGCCCCAAAGCTCCTATAATTCACCCCTCCACTTT.

CDR3 region: CASSLDRGPTDTQYF. CDR3 DNA sequence: TGTGCCAGCAGTTTAGATAGGGGCCCCACAGATACGCAGTATTTT. This chain uses TRBV12-3 or TRBV12-4 with TRBJ2-3, with D possibly TRBD1 on 5 matching bases. The CDR3 totals 15 residues. Trimming cost V 1 base and J 2 bases, with 10 bases left between them.

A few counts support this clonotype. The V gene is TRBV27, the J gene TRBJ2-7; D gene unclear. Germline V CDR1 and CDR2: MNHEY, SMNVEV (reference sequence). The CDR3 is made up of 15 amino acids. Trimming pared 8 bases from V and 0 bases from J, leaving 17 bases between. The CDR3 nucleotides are TGTGCCAGCCGGGCGGAATACCTCCACTCCTACGAGCAGTACTTC. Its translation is CASRAEYLHSYEQYF.

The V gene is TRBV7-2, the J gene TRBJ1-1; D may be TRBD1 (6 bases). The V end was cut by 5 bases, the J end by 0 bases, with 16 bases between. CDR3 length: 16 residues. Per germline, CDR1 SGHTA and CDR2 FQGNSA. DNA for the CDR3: TGTGCCAGCAGCCAGGGGCCCTTTACCGTGAACACTGAAGCTTTCTTT. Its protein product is CASSQGPFTVNTEAFF.

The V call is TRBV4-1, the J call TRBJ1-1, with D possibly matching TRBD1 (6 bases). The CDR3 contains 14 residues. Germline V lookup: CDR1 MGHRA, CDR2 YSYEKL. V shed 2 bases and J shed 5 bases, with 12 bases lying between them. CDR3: CASSQLTGSTEAFF. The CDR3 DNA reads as TGCGCCAGCAGCCAACTCACAGGGTCGACTGAAGCTTTCTTT.

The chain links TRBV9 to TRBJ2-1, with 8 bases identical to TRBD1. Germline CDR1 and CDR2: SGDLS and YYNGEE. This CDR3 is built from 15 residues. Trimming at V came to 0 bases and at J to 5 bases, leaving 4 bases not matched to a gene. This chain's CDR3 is CASSVAGGQHNEQFF. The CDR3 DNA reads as TGTGCCAGCAGCGTAGCAGGGGGCCAACACAATGAGCAGTTCTTC.

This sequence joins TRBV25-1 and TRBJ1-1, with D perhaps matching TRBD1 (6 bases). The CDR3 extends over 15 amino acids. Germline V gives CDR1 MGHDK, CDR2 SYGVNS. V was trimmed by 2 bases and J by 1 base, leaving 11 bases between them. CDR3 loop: CASSEKGVENTEAFF. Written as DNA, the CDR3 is TGTGCCAGCAGTGAAAAGGGGGTGGAGAACACTGAAGCTTTCTTT.

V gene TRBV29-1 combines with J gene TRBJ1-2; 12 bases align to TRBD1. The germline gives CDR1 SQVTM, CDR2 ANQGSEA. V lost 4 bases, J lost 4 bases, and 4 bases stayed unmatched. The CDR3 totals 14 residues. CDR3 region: CSVGGQGASYGYTF. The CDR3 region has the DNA TGCAGCGTTGGGGGACAGGGGGCAAGCTATGGCTACACCTTC.

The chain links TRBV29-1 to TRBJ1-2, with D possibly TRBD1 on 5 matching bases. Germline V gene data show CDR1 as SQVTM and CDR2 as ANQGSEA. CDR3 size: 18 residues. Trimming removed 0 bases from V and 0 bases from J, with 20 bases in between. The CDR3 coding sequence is TGCAGCGTTGAAGATTGGGAGCAGGGTCCTCCTCCTAACTATGGCTACACCTTC. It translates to CSVEDWEQGPPPNYGYTF.